The 14 T cell receptor beta chains below all came from one sample that was sequenced in a study of cytomegalovirus exposure and HLA in healthy donors. A multiplex PCR was run with 60 Vbeta primers and 13 Jbeta primers. Data came from immunoSEQ multiplex PCR; TCRdb stores just in-frame clones and leaves some out. This sample has about 200,000 clones; roughly 79% occur once, and the top ten carry 1.5% to 2%. Sequencing input: PBMCs. These receptors all stem from a male donor in good health and CMV-seronegative.

The CDR3 reads CASSPARATGANVLTF. In nucleotides, the CDR3 is TGTGCCAGCTCCCCCGCCAGGGCGACTGGGGCCAACGTCCTGACTTTC. The gene calls are TRBV18 and TRBJ2-6; perhaps TRBD1 as D (5 bases). Deletions cut 6 bases from V and 2 bases from J, with 14 bases between. The CDR3 sequence is 16 residues long. Germline lookup yields CDR1 KGHSH and CDR2 LQKENI. The whole variable domain, filled in from reference TRBV18 and TRBJ2-6, reads NAGVMQNPRHLVRRRGQEARLRCSPMKGHSHVYWYRQLPEEGLKFMVYLQKENIIDESGMPKERFSAEFPKEGPSILRIQQVVRGDSAAYFCASSPARATGANVLTFGAGSRLTVL.

The chain uses TRBV10-3 and TRBJ2-7; 9 bases fit TRBD1. Losses at the gene ends were 5 bases for V and 5 bases for J; bases not matched to a gene: 10. The CDR3 runs 15 residues. The germline V gene has CDR1 ENHRY and CDR2 SYGVKD. DNA for the CDR3: TGTGCCATCAGTCCACCGGGACAGGGTGTCCACGAGCAGTACTTC. It encodes CAISPPGQGVHEQYF.

The rearrangement uses TRBV7-9 and TRBJ1-4; 8 nucleotides match TRBD1. There are 16 residues in the CDR3. The V segment lost 1 base and the J segment 3 bases; nucleotides outside the gene matches: 4. From germline, CDR1 is SEHNR and CDR2 FQNEAQ (reference sequence). CDR3 DNA sequence: TGTGCCAGCAGCTTAGTACAGGGGGAAGCTAATGAAAAACTGTTTTTT. Translation: CASSLVQGEANEKLFF.

V and J are TRBV4-3 and TRBJ2-1; maybe TRBD2 (5 bases). Germline V gene data show CDR1 as LGHNA and CDR2 as YSLEER. CDR3 length: 16 residues. The ends were cut back, 4 bases at V and 0 bases at J, with 13 bases in the middle. CDR3 in DNA: TGCGCCAGCAGCCGGACGGGGAGTGGCTCCTACAATGAGCAGTTCTTC. The encoded protein is CASSRTGSGSYNEQFF.

This clone was detected a few times. This chain joins TRBV5-1 and TRBJ1-3; D possibly corresponds to TRBD1 (5 bases). Per germline, CDR1 SGHRS and CDR2 YFSETQ. V was trimmed by 0 bases and J by 2 bases, leaving 18 bases between them. The CDR3 loop spans 18 amino acids. The CDR3 reads CASSLGAQGGPTGNTIYF. The DNA of the CDR3 is TGCGCCAGCAGCTTGGGGGCCCAGGGTGGGCCAACTGGAAACACCATATATTTT.

This CDR3 reads CASSFDSGTGWGEQYF. The CDR3 coding sequence is TGTGCCAGCAGTTTCGACTCCGGGACAGGGTGGGGCGAGCAGTACTTC. The chain combines TRBV27 with TRBJ2-5, with 9 bases identical to TRBD1. The end of the DNA fits TRBJ2-7 better, so the J call may be wrong. Looked up from germline, CDR1 is MNHEY and CDR2 is SMNVEV (reference sequence). This CDR3 is built from 16 residues.

The gene calls are TRBV18 and TRBJ2-7; 8 nucleotides align to TRBD1. V lost 2 bases and J lost 6; bases outside the gene matches: 9. The length of the CDR3 is 15 residues. CDR1 and CDR2 from the germline V gene are KGHSH and LQKENI. The DNA for the CDR3 is TGTGCCAGCTCACCATCCCAGGGGGCGTTTGGCGAGCAGTACTTC. It encodes CASSPSQGAFGEQYF.

Details on this clone: The sample carries other DNA sequences with the same CDR3. V gene TRBV2 combines with J gene TRBJ2-7, with TRBD1 as a possible D gene (6 bases). CDR1 and CDR2 from the germline V gene are SNHLY and FYNNEI. This CDR3 is built from 13 residues. Trimming took off 1 base at V and 4 bases at J, with 8 bases between the two ends. The CDR3 here is CASSEGTAYEQYF. The DNA for the CDR3 is TGTGCCAGCAGTGAAGGGACAGCGTACGAGCAGTACTTC.

The rearrangement links TRBV2 to TRBJ2-5, with D tentatively TRBD1 (5 bases). V was pared by 7 bases and J by 4 bases, with 7 bases between. Germline CDR1 reads SNHLY; CDR2 reads FYNNEI. The length of the CDR3 is 11 residues. The CDR3 DNA is TGTGCCAGCAAACAGGCAGAGACCCAGTACTTC. Translating it yields CASKQAETQYF.

V and J are TRBV6-5 and TRBJ1-6; D perhaps matches TRBD1 (6 bases). The CDR3 length is 15 residues. The germline V and J ends were trimmed by 6 bases and 5 bases, with 14 bases remaining between them. CDR1 and CDR2 (germline): MNHEY, SVGAGI. As DNA, the CDR3 is TGTGCCAGCAGCACCGGGACACCAAATAATTCACCCCTCCACTTT. This gives the protein CASSTGTPNNSPLHF.

The chain joins TRBV7-8 to TRBJ1-2, with a possible D match to TRBD1 (6 bases). Looked up from germline, CDR1 is SGHVS and CDR2 is FQNEAQ. V lost 5 bases and J 5 bases, leaving 24 bases between the germline ends. The CDR3 length is 17 residues. The CDR3 DNA reads as TGTGCCAGCAGCCCGGACAAAGGAGAGGGGGGGTGGTATGGCTACACCTTC. Residues: CASSPDKGEGGWYGYTF.

The count of this clone is one. The CDR3 coding sequence is TGTGCCAGCTCACCAGGGACAGCTTCTAACTATGGCTACACCTTC. Translated: CASSPGTASNYGYTF. The chain links TRBV18 to TRBJ1-2; 7 bases agree with TRBD1. Looked up from germline, CDR1 is KGHSH and CDR2 is LQKENI. Trimming removed 2 bases from V and 0 bases from J; junction bases left unmatched: 3. The CDR3 covers 15 residues. The full variable domain, in which reference TRBV18 and TRBJ1-2 provide the parts outside the CDR3, is NAGVMQNPRHLVRRRGQEARLRCSPMKGHSHVYWYRQLPEEGLKFMVYLQKENIIDESGMPKERFSAEFPKEGPSILRIQQVVRGDSAAYFCASSPGTASNYGYTFGSGTRLTVV.

This chain links TRBV19 with TRBJ2-7; D gene ambiguous. The V end was cut by 6 bases, the J end by 3 bases, with 9 bases between. Germline V gene lookup returns CDR1 LNHDA and CDR2 SQIVND (reference sequence). The CDR3 sequence is 12 residues long. In nucleotides, the CDR3 is TGTGCCAGTAGCCACAGCCACTACGAGCAGTACTTC. Residues: CASSHSHYEQYF.

The rearrangement uses TRBV28 and TRBJ2-5, with a weak D call TRBD1 (5 bases). Germline lookup yields CDR1 MDHEN and CDR2 SYDVKM. The germline V and J ends were trimmed by 2 bases and 3 bases, with 22 bases remaining between them. The CDR3 loop spans 18 amino acids. The CDR3 loop is CASSLGTVNRPKKETQYF. CDR3 in DNA: TGTGCCAGCAGTTTAGGCACGGTAAACAGGCCGAAAAAAGAGACCCAGTACTTC.